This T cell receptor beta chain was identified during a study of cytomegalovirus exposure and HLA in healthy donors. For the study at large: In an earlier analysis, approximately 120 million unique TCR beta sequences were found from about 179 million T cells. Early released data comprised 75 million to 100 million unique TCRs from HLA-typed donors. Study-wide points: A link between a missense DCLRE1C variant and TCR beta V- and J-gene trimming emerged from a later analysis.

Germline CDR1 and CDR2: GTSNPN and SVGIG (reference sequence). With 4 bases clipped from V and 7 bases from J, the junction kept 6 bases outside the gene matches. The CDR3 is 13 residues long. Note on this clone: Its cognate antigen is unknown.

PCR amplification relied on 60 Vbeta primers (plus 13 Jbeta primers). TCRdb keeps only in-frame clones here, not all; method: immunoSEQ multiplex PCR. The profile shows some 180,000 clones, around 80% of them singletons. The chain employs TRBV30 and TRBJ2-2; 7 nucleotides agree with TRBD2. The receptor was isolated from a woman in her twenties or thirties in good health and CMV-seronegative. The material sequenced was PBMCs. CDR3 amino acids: CAWTGLVGGELFF. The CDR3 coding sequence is TGTGCCTGGACCGGACTAGTTGGCGGGGAGCTGTTTTTT.